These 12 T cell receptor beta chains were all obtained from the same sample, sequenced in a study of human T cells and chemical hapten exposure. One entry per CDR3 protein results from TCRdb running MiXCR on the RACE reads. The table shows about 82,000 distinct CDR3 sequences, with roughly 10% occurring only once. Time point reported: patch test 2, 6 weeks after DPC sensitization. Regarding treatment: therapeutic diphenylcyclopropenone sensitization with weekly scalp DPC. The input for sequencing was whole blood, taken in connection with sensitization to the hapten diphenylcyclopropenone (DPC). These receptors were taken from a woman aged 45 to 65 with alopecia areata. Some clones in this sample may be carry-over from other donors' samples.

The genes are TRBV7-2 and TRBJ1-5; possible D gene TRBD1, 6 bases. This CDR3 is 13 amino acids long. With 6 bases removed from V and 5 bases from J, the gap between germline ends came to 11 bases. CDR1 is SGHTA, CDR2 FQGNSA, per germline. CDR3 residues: CASRYRVDQPQHF. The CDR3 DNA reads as TGTGCCAGCAGGTACAGGGTTGATCAGCCCCAGCATTTT.

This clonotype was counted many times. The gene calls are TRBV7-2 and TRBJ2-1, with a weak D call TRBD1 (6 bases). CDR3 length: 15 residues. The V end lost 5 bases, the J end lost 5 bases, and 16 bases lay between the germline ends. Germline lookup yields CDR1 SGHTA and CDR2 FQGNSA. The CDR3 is CASSATGKRNNEQFF. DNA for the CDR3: TGTGCCAGCAGCGCCACAGGGAAACGGAACAATGAGCAGTTCTTC.

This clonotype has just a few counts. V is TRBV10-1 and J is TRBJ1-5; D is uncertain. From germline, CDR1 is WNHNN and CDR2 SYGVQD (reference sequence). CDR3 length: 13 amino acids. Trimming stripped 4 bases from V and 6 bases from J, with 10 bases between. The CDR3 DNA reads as TGCGCCAGCAGTGTTGGGTCCGGTCAGCCCCAGCATTTT. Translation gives CASSVGSGQPQHF.

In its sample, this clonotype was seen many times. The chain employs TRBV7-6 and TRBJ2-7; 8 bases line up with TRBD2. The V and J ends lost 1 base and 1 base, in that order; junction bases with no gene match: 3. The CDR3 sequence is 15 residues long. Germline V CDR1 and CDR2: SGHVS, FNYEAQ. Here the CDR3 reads CASSLEVAGSYEQYF. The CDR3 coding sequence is TGTGCCAGCAGCTTAGAGGTAGCGGGATCCTACGAGCAGTACTTC.

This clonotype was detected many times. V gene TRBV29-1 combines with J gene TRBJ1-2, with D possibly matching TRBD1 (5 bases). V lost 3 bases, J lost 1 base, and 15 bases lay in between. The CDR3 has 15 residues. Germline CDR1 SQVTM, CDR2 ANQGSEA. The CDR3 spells CSVDFRVWINYGYTF. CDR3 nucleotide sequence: TGCAGCGTTGATTTCAGGGTTTGGATTAACTATGGCTACACCTTC.

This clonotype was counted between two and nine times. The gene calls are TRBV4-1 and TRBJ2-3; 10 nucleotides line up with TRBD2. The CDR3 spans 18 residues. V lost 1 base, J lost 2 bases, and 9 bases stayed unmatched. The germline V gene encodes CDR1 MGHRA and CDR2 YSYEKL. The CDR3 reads CASSQGLAGLIITDTQYF. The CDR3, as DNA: TGCGCCAGCAGCCAAGGACTAGCGGGCCTCATAATCACAGATACGCAGTATTTT.

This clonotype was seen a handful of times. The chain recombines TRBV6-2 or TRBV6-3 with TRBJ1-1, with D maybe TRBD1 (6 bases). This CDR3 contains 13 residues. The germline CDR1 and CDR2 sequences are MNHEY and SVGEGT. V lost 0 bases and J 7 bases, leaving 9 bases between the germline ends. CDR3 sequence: CASSYSRGIEAFF. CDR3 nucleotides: TGTGCCAGCAGTTACTCCAGGGGCATTGAAGCTTTCTTT.

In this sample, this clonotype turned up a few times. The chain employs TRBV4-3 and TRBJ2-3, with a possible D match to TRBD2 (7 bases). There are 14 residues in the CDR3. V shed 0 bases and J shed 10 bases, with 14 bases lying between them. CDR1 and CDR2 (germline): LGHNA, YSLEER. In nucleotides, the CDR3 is TGCGCCAGCAGCCAAGATTCAGGGGAGGGCGCGCAGTATTTT. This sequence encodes CASSQDSGEGAQYF.

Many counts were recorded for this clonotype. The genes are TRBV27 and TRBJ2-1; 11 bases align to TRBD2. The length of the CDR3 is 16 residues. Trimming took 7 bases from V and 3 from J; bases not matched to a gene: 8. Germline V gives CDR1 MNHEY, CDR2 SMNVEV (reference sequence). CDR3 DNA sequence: TGTGCCAGCAAACCAACTAGCGGGAGTAGCTACAATGAGCAGTTCTTC. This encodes CASKPTSGSSYNEQFF.

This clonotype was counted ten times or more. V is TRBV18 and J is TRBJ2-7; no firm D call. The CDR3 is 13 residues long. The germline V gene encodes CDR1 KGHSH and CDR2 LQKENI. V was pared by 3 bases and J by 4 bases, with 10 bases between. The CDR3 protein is CASSPISRYEQYF. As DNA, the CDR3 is TGTGCCAGCTCACCGATTAGCAGGTACGAGCAGTACTTC.

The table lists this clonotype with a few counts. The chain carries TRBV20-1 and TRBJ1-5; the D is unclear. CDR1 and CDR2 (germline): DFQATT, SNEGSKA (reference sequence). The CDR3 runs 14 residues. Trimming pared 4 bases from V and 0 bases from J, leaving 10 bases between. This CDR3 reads CSAKAVYSNQPQHF. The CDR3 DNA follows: TGCAGTGCTAAGGCGGTCTATAGCAATCAGCCCCAGCATTTT.

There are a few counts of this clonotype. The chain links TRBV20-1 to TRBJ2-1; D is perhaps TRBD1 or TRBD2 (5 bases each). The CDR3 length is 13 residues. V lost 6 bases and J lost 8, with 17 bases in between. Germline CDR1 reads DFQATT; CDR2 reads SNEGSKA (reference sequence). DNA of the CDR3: TGCAGTGCCCCCGCCCGTGGGGGTCATGAGCAGTTCTTC. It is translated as CSAPARGGHEQFF.